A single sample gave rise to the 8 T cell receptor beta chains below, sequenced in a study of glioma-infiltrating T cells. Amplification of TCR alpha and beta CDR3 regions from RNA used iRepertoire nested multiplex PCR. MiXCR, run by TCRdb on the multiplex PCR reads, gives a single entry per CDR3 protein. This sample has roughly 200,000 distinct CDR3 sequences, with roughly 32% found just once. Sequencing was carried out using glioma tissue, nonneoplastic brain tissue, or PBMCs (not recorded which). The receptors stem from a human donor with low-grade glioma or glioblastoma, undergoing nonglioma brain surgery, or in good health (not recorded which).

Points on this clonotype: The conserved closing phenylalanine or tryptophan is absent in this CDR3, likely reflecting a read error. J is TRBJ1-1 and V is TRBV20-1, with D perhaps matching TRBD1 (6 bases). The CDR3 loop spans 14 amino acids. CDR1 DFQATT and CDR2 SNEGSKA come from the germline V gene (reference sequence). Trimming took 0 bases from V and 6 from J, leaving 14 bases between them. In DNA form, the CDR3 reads TGCAGTGCTAGAGATGGTAGGGGGAAGGCTGAAGCTTTCCTT. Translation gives CSARDGRGKAEAFL.

The CDR3 DNA follows: TGTGCCAGTACCCTGACCGAAACTGGTTGCTACACCTTC. It is translated as CASTLTETGCYTF. The chain recombines TRBV19 with TRBJ1-2, with unresolved D. Per the germline V gene, CDR1 is LNHDA and CDR2 is SQIVND (reference sequence). The CDR3 sequence is 13 residues long. Deletions cut 7 bases from V and 9 bases from J, with 18 bases between.

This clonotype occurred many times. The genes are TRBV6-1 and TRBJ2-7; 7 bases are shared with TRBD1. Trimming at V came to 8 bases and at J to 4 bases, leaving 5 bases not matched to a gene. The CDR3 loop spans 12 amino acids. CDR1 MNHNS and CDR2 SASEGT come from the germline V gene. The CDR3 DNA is TGTGCCAGCGGCGGACAGGTGTACGAGCAGTACTTC. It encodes CASGGQVYEQYF.

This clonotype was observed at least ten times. The CDR3 here is CASSFQGSYEQYF. The CDR3, as DNA: TGTGCCAGCAGCTTTCAGGGGTCCTACGAGCAGTACTTC. The chain is built from TRBV7-2 and TRBJ2-7; possibly TRBD1 for D (6 bases). V lost 3 bases, J lost 1 base, and 7 bases lay in between. Germline V gives CDR1 SGHTA, CDR2 FQGNSA. CDR3 length: 13 amino acids.

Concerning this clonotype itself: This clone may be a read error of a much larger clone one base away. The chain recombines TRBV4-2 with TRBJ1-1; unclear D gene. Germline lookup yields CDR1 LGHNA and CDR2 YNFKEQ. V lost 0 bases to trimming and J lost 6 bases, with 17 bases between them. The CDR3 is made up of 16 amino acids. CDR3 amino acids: CASSQDLLGSGAEAFF. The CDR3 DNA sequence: TGTGCCAGCAGCCAAGACCTCCTGGGTTCGGGCGCTGAAGCTTTCTTT.

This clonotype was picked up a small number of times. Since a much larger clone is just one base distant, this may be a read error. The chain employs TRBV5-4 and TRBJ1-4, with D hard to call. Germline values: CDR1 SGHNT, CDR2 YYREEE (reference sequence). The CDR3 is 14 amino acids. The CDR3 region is CASSLELTSEKLFF. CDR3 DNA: TGTGCCAGCAGCTTGGAATTGACTAGTGAAAAACTGTTTTTT. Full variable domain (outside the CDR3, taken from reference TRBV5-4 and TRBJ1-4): ETGVTQSPTHLIKTRGQQVTLRCSSQSGHNTVSWYQQALGQGPQFIFQYYREEENGRGNFPPRFSGLQFPNYSSELNVNALELDDSALYLCASSLELTSEKLFFGSGTQLSVL.

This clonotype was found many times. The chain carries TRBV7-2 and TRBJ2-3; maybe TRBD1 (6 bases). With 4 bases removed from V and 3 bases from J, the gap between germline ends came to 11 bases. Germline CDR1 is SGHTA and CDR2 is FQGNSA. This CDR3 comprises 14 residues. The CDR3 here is CASSSQGQTDTQYF. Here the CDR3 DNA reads TGTGCCAGCAGCTCACAGGGCCAGACAGATACGCAGTATTTT.

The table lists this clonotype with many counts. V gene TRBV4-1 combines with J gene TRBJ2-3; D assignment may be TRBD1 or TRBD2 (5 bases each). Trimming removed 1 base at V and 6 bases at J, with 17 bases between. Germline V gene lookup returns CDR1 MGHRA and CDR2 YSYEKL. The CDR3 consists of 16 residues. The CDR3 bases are TGCGCCAGCAGCCAAGGTTATCAGGGTCCGGGGGATACGCAGTATTTT. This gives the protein CASSQGYQGPGDTQYF.